The next 14 T cell receptor beta chains were all read from a single sample in a study of CD8 T cells in Susac syndrome. When the RNA was reverse transcribed, random hexamers were used with an input of about 0.5 to 1 ug. TCRdb redid the calling of the immunoSEQ multiplex PCR reads with MiXCR, one entry per CDR3 protein. Here the sample spans 150,000 or so distinct CDR3 sequences, around 90% being singletons. The specimen sequenced was CD4+ T cells from PBMCs. The receptor set was obtained from a human donor in good health.

This sequence joins TRBV6-2 or TRBV6-3 and TRBJ1-1, with a tentative D call TRBD1 (6 bases). V was trimmed by 7 bases and J by 4 bases, leaving 16 bases between them. Germline-derived CDR1 and CDR2 are MNHEY and SVGEGT. The CDR3 spans 14 residues. This chain's CDR3 is CASTKMDRLTEAFF. As DNA, the CDR3 is TGTGCCAGCACCAAAATGGACAGACTCACTGAAGCTTTCTTT.

The gene calls are TRBV6-5 and TRBJ2-2, with a weak D call TRBD1 (7 bases). The CDR3 runs 15 residues. The V gene lost 6 bases and the J gene lost 5 bases, with 16 bases spanning the gap. Looked up from germline, CDR1 is MNHEY and CDR2 is SVGAGI. The CDR3 sequence is CASRPGGRYTGELFF. CDR3 DNA: TGTGCCAGCAGGCCAGGGGGGAGGTATACCGGGGAGCTGTTTTTT.

The chain uses TRBV7-2 and TRBJ2-7, with 9 bases that match TRBD1. V shed 3 bases and J 3 bases; nucleotides not matched to a gene: 3. The CDR3 has 14 amino acids. The germline gives CDR1 SGHTA, CDR2 FQGNSA. The CDR3 sequence: CASSLGQGYYEQYF. DNA of the CDR3: TGTGCCAGCAGCTTGGGACAGGGATACTACGAGCAGTACTTC.

This clonotype was found a few times. The rearrangement joins TRBV5-1 to TRBJ2-1; TRBD2 aligns across 7 bases. Losses at the gene ends were 2 bases for V and 3 bases for J; bases not matched to a gene: 2. CDR3 length equals 14 residues. Germline assignment: CDR1 SGHRS and CDR2 YFSETQ. The CDR3 DNA reads as TGCGCCAGCAGCTTTGGCGGGAGCTACAATGAGCAGTTCTTC. Protein product: CASSFGGSYNEQFF.

The chain carries TRBV24-1 and TRBJ1-4; 7 nucleotides match TRBD1. The CDR3 spans 14 residues. J lost 7 bases, V lost 3 bases, and 4 bases had no gene match. CDR1 KGHDR and CDR2 SFDVKD come from the germline V gene. CDR3 DNA sequence: TGTGCCACCAGTGATCGGGCAGGGGGTGAAAAACTGTTTTTT. It translates to CATSDRAGGEKLFF.

The rearrangement links TRBV20-1 to TRBJ2-4; no clear D. CDR3 length: 14 residues. V was clipped by 2 bases and J by 2 bases, with 10 bases between them. The germline V gene encodes CDR1 DFQATT and CDR2 SNEGSKA (reference sequence). CDR3 residues: CSARSDIPKNIQYF. The CDR3, as DNA: TGCAGTGCTAGAAGTGACATACCCAAAAACATTCAGTACTTC.

The chain links TRBV3-1 to TRBJ2-5, with 7 bases aligning to TRBD1. This CDR3 spans 15 amino acids. V shed 4 bases and J 3 bases; nucleotides not matched to a gene: 8. Germline V gene lookup returns CDR1 LGHDT and CDR2 YNNKEL (reference sequence). The CDR3 DNA reads TGTGCCAGCAGCCCACAGACAGGGTGGAAAGAGACCCAGTACTTC. The encoded protein is CASSPQTGWKETQYF.

The chain couples TRBV20-1 to TRBJ1-3, with 7 bases matching TRBD1. Germline V gene lookup returns CDR1 DFQATT and CDR2 SNEGSKA (reference sequence). J lost 2 bases, V lost 4 bases, and 5 bases had no gene match. CDR3 length equals 14 residues. The CDR3 protein is CSAIRQGAGNTIYF. CDR3 sequence (DNA): TGCAGTGCTATTCGTCAGGGGGCTGGAAACACCATATATTTT.

The J gene is TRBJ1-2, the V gene TRBV5-1; D not resolved. This CDR3 is 15 amino acids long. The germline V gene encodes CDR1 SGHRS and CDR2 YFSETQ. V dropped 0 bases and J dropped 6 bases, with 15 bases sitting between them. CDR3 DNA sequence: TGCGCCAGCAGCTTGGCCTCTGACAAAAGCGATGGCTACACCTTC. Protein sequence: CASSLASDKSDGYTF. The full variable domain, with the rest looked up from reference TRBV5-1 and TRBJ1-2, is KAGVTQTPRYLIKTRGQQVTLSCSPISGHRSVSWYQQTPGQGLQFLFEYFSETQRNKGNFPGRFSGRQFSNSRSEMNVSTLELGDSALYLCASSLASDKSDGYTFGSGTRLTVV.

V gene TRBV9 combines with J gene TRBJ2-3; TRBD2 aligns across 10 bases. The CDR3 contains 19 residues. Unmatched junction bases numbered 14, after V lost 1 base and J lost 3 bases. Germline lookup yields CDR1 SGDLS and CDR2 YYNGEE. This chain's CDR3 is CASSVSIPGLAGVTDTQYF. The CDR3 DNA follows: TGTGCCAGCAGCGTATCCATCCCTGGGCTAGCGGGAGTTACAGATACGCAGTATTTT.

The V and J genes are TRBV2 and TRBJ2-7; tentative D call: TRBD2 (6 bases). Germline V gene data show CDR1 as SNHLY and CDR2 as FYNNEI. The CDR3 length is 14 residues. V was cut by 11 bases and J by 1 base, with 18 bases left in between. CDR3: CAQIGTLVSYEQYF. As DNA, the CDR3 is TGTGCCCAAATCGGGACTCTGGTTTCCTACGAGCAGTACTTC.

This clonotype was seen a single time. The rearrangement uses TRBV4-2 and TRBJ2-2, with a possible D match to TRBD2 (5 bases). Between the trimmed V and J ends, which lost 0 bases and 0 bases, there was a span of 14 bases. This CDR3 comprises 18 residues. CDR1 is LGHNA, CDR2 YNFKEQ, per germline. The DNA of the CDR3 is TGTGCCAGCAGCCAAGATCGTCGCGGCGGGCCGAACACCGGGGAGCTGTTTTTT. Protein sequence: CASSQDRRGGPNTGELFF.

The CDR3 sequence is CSAPVAGGYEQYF. CDR3 DNA sequence: TGCAGTGCCCCGGTAGCGGGAGGTTACGAGCAGTACTTC. The rearrangement joins TRBV20-1 to TRBJ2-7, with 10 positions matching TRBD2. This CDR3 has 13 amino acids. The trim removed 6 bases at V and 4 bases at J, leaving 6 bases unmatched. CDR1 and CDR2 (germline): DFQATT, SNEGSKA (reference sequence).

V usage is TRBV19 and J usage is TRBJ2-1; 9 bases agree with TRBD1. After removal of 6 bases from V and 7 bases from J, the junction contained 7 bases not matched to a gene. This CDR3 has 14 amino acids. Looked up from germline, CDR1 is LNHDA and CDR2 is SQIVND (reference sequence). The CDR3 DNA follows: TGTGCCAGTAGGGGACAGGGTAGGGTGAATGAGCAGTTCTTC. Its protein is CASRGQGRVNEQFF.